Below are 27 T cell receptor beta chains sequenced from a single sample in a study of shared clonotypes between healthy human individuals. The table came from immunoSEQ multiplex PCR; TCRdb's copy has only in-frame clones and leaves some out. The sample lists hundreds of thousands of clones; around 87% were seen once. The sample was memory CD8+ T cells sorted from blood. Described subset: CD45RO+ cells pooled with CCR7-negative TemRA cells. The receptors stem from a man younger than 30 in good health.

Here the CDR3 DNA reads TGCGCCAGCAGCCAAGAAGCCAGAAATAACTATGGCTACACCTTC. Its protein is CASSQEARNNYGYTF. The rearrangement uses TRBV4-3 and TRBJ1-2; D is uncertain. V was clipped by 0 bases and J by 1 base, with 9 bases between them. This CDR3 region has 15 residues. In germline, CDR1 is LGHNA, CDR2 YSLEER.

The chain carries TRBV11-2 and TRBJ2-1; D might be TRBD2 (5 bases). Trimming took off 0 bases at V and 9 bases at J, with 9 bases between the two ends. The CDR3 covers 13 residues. Germline CDR1 is SGHAT and CDR2 is FQNNGV. Here the CDR3 reads CASSLDFGGEQFF. CDR3 nucleotide sequence: TGTGCCAGCAGCTTAGATTTTGGAGGTGAGCAGTTCTTC.

This clone appeared once. The chain uses TRBV4-1 and TRBJ2-7, with D maybe TRBD1 (6 bases). The CDR3 is 15 amino acids. V dropped 3 bases and J dropped 2 bases, with 14 bases sitting between them. Germline lookup yields CDR1 MGHRA and CDR2 YSYEKL. CDR3 amino acids: CASSHLQGFPYEQYF. CDR3 bases: TGCGCCAGCAGCCATTTACAGGGATTCCCCTACGAGCAGTACTTC.

The chain recombines TRBV7-2 with TRBJ1-5; D perhaps matches TRBD1 (6 bases). V was pared by 2 bases and J by 3 bases, with 14 bases between. This CDR3 spans 16 amino acids. Looked up from germline, CDR1 is SGHTA and CDR2 is FQGNSA. The CDR3, as DNA: TGTGCCAGCAGCTTAACCTCTACAGGGCACAATCAGCCCCAGCATTTT. Protein sequence: CASSLTSTGHNQPQHF. The variable domain in full, with the rest retrieved from reference TRBV7-2 and TRBJ1-5, is GAGVSQSPSNKVTEKGKDVELRCDPISGHTALYWYRQSLGQGLEFLIYFQGNSAPDKSGLPSDRFSAERTGGSVSTLTIQRTQQEDSAVYLCASSLTSTGHNQPQHFGDGTRLSIL.

V gene TRBV4-1 combines with J gene TRBJ2-7; the D gene is possibly TRBD1 (5 bases). The CDR3 covers 14 residues. Germline V lookup: CDR1 MGHRA, CDR2 YSYEKL. V was shortened by 3 bases and J by 2 bases, with 11 bases between the two germline ends. CDR3 region: CASSQKQGTYEQYF. The CDR3, as DNA: TGCGCCAGCAGCCAGAAGCAGGGAACCTACGAGCAGTACTTC.

The gene calls are TRBV27 and TRBJ2-7, with D perhaps TRBD1 or TRBD2 (5 bases each). CDR1 and CDR2 from the germline V gene are MNHEY and SMNVEV (reference sequence). The length of the CDR3 is 16 residues. V shed 6 bases and J shed 4 bases, with 22 bases lying between them. The CDR3, as DNA: TGTGCCAGCAGCCCCCTTTACGGGACGGTGGGTTACGAGCAGTACTTC. Protein sequence: CASSPLYGTVGYEQYF.

This clone occurred many times. The chain is built from TRBV28 and TRBJ1-1, with 8 positions matching TRBD1. The CDR3 runs 14 residues. The V segment lost 6 bases and the J segment 5 bases; nucleotides outside the gene matches: 8. CDR1 and CDR2 from the germline V gene are MDHEN and SYDVKM. CDR3 sequence (DNA): TGTGCCAGCAGGCCCAGGGGGCGCGGAACTGAAGCTTTCTTT. It yields the protein CASRPRGRGTEAFF.

This sequence joins TRBV6-1 and TRBJ2-7; D tentatively fits TRBD1 or TRBD2 (6 bases each). V was pared by 6 bases and J by 6 bases, with 15 bases between. The CDR3 runs 13 residues. Germline V lookup: CDR1 MNHNS, CDR2 SASEGT. CDR3 in amino acids: CASSLGGGREQYF. In nucleotides, the CDR3 is TGTGCCAGCAGCCTGGGGGGCGGGCGCGAGCAGTACTTC.

As DNA, the CDR3 is TGTGCCAGCAGTTACACGCAGCTTTCCGGGGAGCTGTTTTTT. Amino acid sequence: CASSYTQLSGELFF. V usage is TRBV6-5 and J usage is TRBJ2-2; D not certain. Germline V CDR1 and CDR2: MNHEY, SVGAGI. V lost 2 bases, J lost 6 bases, and 10 bases lay in between. The length of the CDR3 is 14 residues.

The gene calls are TRBV27 and TRBJ2-3; D is uncertain. The CDR3 has 15 amino acids. With 1 base removed from V and 0 bases from J, the gap between germline ends came to 8 bases. Per germline, CDR1 MNHEY and CDR2 SMNVEV (reference sequence). DNA of the CDR3: TGTGCCAGCAGTTTATTAAAACCCAGCACAGATACGCAGTATTTT. This gives the protein CASSLLKPSTDTQYF.

The CDR3 loop is CASSLPGRSYNSPLHF. The CDR3 nucleotides read TGTGCCAGCAGCTTACCGGGGAGGTCCTATAATTCACCCCTCCACTTT. The V call is TRBV11-1, the J call TRBJ1-6; D is unclear. The CDR3 loop spans 16 amino acids. The germline gives CDR1 SGHAT, CDR2 FQDESV (reference sequence). V was cut by 2 bases and J by 1 base, with 9 bases left in between.

The table lists this clone with many counts. This chain connects TRBV10-3 to TRBJ1-1; 7 positions match TRBD1. The junction had 6 bases not matched to a gene; V was cut back by 2 bases and J by 6 bases. Germline V CDR1 and CDR2: ENHRY, SYGVKD. The CDR3 consists of 14 residues. The CDR3 loop reads CAISEPGQRPEAFF. The CDR3 nucleotides read TGTGCCATCAGTGAGCCGGGACAGCGGCCTGAAGCTTTCTTT.

The chain is built from TRBV6-5 and TRBJ2-7, with TRBD1 as a possible D gene (6 bases). Trimming stripped 3 bases from V and 2 bases from J, with 17 bases between. The CDR3 covers 16 residues. Germline CDR1 is MNHEY and CDR2 is SVGAGI. CDR3 protein: CASSYSVGQRAYEQYF. CDR3 sequence (DNA): TGTGCCAGCAGTTATAGCGTCGGACAGAGGGCCTACGAGCAGTACTTC.

V is TRBV5-1 and J is TRBJ1-1; D not resolved. V shed 4 bases and J shed 0 bases, with 13 bases lying between them. CDR3 size: 15 residues. From germline, CDR1 is SGHRS and CDR2 YFSETQ. CDR3 DNA: TGCGCCAGCAGCCGAACGGACCGGGTGAACACTGAAGCTTTCTTT. It specifies CASSRTDRVNTEAFF.

The J gene is TRBJ2-7, the V gene TRBV9; TRBD1 might be the D (6 bases). The CDR3 loop spans 15 amino acids. Looked up from germline, CDR1 is SGDLS and CDR2 is YYNGEE. V shed 0 bases and J shed 2 bases, with 12 bases lying between them. CDR3 coding DNA: TGTGCCAGCAGCGTAGAAGGGACACCGACCTACGAGCAGTACTTC. Protein sequence: CASSVEGTPTYEQYF. Supplemented by reference TRBV9 and TRBJ2-7, the full variable domain reads DSGVTQTPKHLITATGQRVTLRCSPRSGDLSVYWYQQSLDQGLQFLIQYYNGEERAKGNILERFSAQQFPDLHSELNLSSLELGDSALYFCASSVEGTPTYEQYFGPGTRLTVT.

V and J are TRBV4-3 and TRBJ2-7, with D maybe TRBD2 (6 bases). The CDR3 contains 17 residues. Trimming took off 3 bases at V and 0 bases at J, with 18 bases between the two ends. CDR1 is LGHNA, CDR2 YSLEER, per germline. The DNA for the CDR3 is TGCGCCAGCAGCCAGGATAAGAGGGGACTTAGCTCCTACGAGCAGTACTTC. Amino acids: CASSQDKRGLSSYEQYF.

The chain combines TRBV4-3 with TRBJ2-1, with TRBD2 identical over 7 bases. The CDR3 extends over 17 amino acids. Losses at the gene ends were 0 bases for V and 1 base for J; bases not matched to a gene: 6. Germline CDR1 is LGHNA and CDR2 is YSLEER. As DNA, the CDR3 is TGCGCCAGCAGCCAAGAGAGGCTAGCGGTGTCCTACAATGAGCAGTTCTTC. Its translation is CASSQERLAVSYNEQFF.

The DNA for the CDR3 is TGTGCCAGCAGTTCACTGGACCGTAACGCCGGGGAGCTGTTTTTT. It translates to CASSSLDRNAGELFF. The chain employs TRBV28 and TRBJ2-2; D unresolved. Germline lookup yields CDR1 MDHEN and CDR2 SYDVKM. This CDR3 contains 15 residues. Trimming stripped 4 bases from V and 6 bases from J, with 15 bases between.

This chain links TRBV10-2 with TRBJ2-7, with TRBD2 matching over 8 bases. The CDR3 is made up of 12 amino acids. Losses at the gene ends were 8 bases for V and 5 bases for J; bases not matched to a gene: 5. CDR1 WSHSY and CDR2 SAAADI come from the germline V gene. The CDR3 region has the DNA TGCGCCAGCTCGGGACTAGTGGACGAGCAGTACTTC. Its protein product is CASSGLVDEQYF.

The chain uses TRBV28 and TRBJ1-1, with 10 bases identical to TRBD1. The CDR3 extends over 14 amino acids. The J segment lost 4 bases and the V segment lost 9 bases, leaving 8 bases of the junction unmatched. Germline loops: CDR1 MDHEN, CDR2 SYDVKM. The CDR3 spells CASTRDRGGTEAFF. CDR3 DNA: TGTGCCAGTACCCGGGACAGGGGAGGCACTGAAGCTTTCTTT.

With respect to this clone: Additional DNA sequences in this sample encode the identical CDR3. This chain joins TRBV11-2 and TRBJ1-1; D gene unclear. The V and J ends lost 0 bases and 4 bases respectively, with 9 bases between them. This CDR3 is built from 14 residues. Germline values: CDR1 SGHAT, CDR2 FQNNGV. This chain's CDR3 is CASSLDPAGTEAFF. CDR3 DNA sequence: TGTGCCAGCAGCTTAGATCCCGCGGGCACTGAAGCTTTCTTT. The full variable domain, in which reference TRBV11-2 and TRBJ1-1 provide the parts outside the CDR3, is EAGVAQSPRYKIIEKRQSVAFWCNPISGHATLYWYQQILGQGPKLLIQFQNNGVVDDSQLPKDRFSAERLKGVDSTLKIQPAKLEDSAVYLCASSLDPAGTEAFFGQGTRLTVV.

This clone was seen only a few times. V and J are TRBV4-1 and TRBJ2-1, with no clear D. The ends were cut back, 0 bases at V and 0 bases at J, with 9 bases in the middle. The germline V gene encodes CDR1 MGHRA and CDR2 YSYEKL. The CDR3 is 16 residues long. CDR3 protein: CASSQDDGDSYNEQFF. CDR3 bases: TGCGCCAGCAGCCAAGACGACGGTGACTCCTACAATGAGCAGTTCTTC.

The chain uses TRBV28 and TRBJ2-5; 15 bases line up with TRBD2. V was clipped by 3 bases and J by 5 bases; unmatched bases: 13. CDR1 is MDHEN and CDR2 is SYDVKM in the germline V gene. The CDR3 has 19 residues. The CDR3 loop is CASSLGTSGGPTEWETQYF. The CDR3 nucleotides are TGTGCCAGCAGTTTGGGGACTAGCGGGGGGCCTACGGAATGGGAGACCCAGTACTTC.

In DNA, the CDR3 is TGCGCCAGCAGCTTGAGGGCGGACAGGTCCTATGGCTACACCTTC. Amino acid sequence: CASSLRADRSYGYTF. The chain joins TRBV5-1 to TRBJ1-2; 7 positions agree with TRBD1. Germline CDR1 SGHRS, CDR2 YFSETQ. There are 15 residues in the CDR3. The trim removed 1 base at V and 4 bases at J, leaving 7 bases unmatched.

This chain links TRBV30 with TRBJ2-5, with TRBD2 identical over 13 bases. This CDR3 region has 17 residues. V dropped 4 bases and J dropped 0; count of bases not matched to a gene: 8. Germline values: CDR1 GTSNPN, CDR2 SVGIG (reference sequence). The CDR3 region is CAWISPGTSGDQETQYF. The CDR3 region has the DNA TGTGCCTGGATATCTCCAGGGACTAGCGGGGACCAAGAGACCCAGTACTTC. The full variable domain, with the rest looked up from reference TRBV30 and TRBJ2-5, is SQTIHQWPATLVQPVGSPLSLECTVEGTSNPNLYWYRQAAGRGLQLLFYSVGIGQISSEVPQNLSASRPQDRQFILSSKKLLLSDSGFYLCAWISPGTSGDQETQYFGPGTRLLVL.

J is TRBJ1-1 and V is TRBV6-6, with D unresolved. V was clipped by 6 bases and J by 7 bases, with 12 bases between them. The germline V gene has CDR1 MNHNY and CDR2 SVGAGI (reference sequence). This CDR3 has 12 residues. The CDR3 protein is CASSDGVYEAFF. The CDR3 DNA reads TGTGCCAGCAGCGACGGGGTTTATGAAGCTTTCTTT.

The rearrangement uses TRBV4-1 and TRBJ2-1; D unresolved. V dropped 7 bases and J dropped 4 bases, with 20 bases sitting between them. Germline CDR1 MGHRA, CDR2 YSYEKL. The CDR3 is 16 amino acids. Written as DNA, the CDR3 is TGCGCCAGCACCTCACGACCCGTTGAGTTATACAATGAGCAGTTCTTC. Amino acid sequence: CASTSRPVELYNEQFF.